This TCR beta chain appears in the sequencing data of a study of cytomegalovirus exposure and HLA in healthy donors. Study overall: A prior study identified just under 120 million unique TCR beta sequences from roughly 170 million T cells.

Primers included in the PCR were 60 Vbeta and 13 Jbeta primers. Using immunoSEQ multiplex PCR, the repertoire was profiled, and TCRdb retains in-frame clones only, with some absent. The data hold 100,000 to 150,000 clones, with around 80% observed a single time. Trimming at V came to 6 bases and at J to 4 bases, leaving 3 bases not matched to a gene. CDR3 length: 13 residues. Germline assignment: CDR1 MNHEY and CDR2 SMNVEV (reference sequence). Sequencing was performed on PBMCs. The origin of this receptor is a woman aged 40-49 years in good health and CMV-seronegative. The gene calls are TRBV27 and TRBJ1-2, with 9 bases lining up with TRBD1. The DNA of the CDR3 is TGTGCCAGCAGGGGACAGGGCAGCTATGGCTACACCTTC. Encoded protein: CASRGQGSYGYTF.